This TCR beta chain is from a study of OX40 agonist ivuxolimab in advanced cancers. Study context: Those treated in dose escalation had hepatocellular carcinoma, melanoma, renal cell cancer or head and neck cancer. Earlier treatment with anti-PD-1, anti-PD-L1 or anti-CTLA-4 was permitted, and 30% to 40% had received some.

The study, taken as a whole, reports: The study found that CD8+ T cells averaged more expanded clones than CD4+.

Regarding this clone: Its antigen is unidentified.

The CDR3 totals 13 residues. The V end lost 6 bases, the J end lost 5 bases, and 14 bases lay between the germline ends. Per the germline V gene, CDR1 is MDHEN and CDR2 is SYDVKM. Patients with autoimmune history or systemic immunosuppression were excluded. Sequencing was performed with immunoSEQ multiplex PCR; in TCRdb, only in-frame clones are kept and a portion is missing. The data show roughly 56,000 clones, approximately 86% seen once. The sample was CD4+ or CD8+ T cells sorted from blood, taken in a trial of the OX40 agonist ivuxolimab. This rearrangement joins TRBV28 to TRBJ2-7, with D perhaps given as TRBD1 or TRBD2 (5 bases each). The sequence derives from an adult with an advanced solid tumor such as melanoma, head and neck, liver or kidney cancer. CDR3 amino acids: CASRGGREHEQYF. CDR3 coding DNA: TGTGCCAGCAGAGGAGGCAGGGAACACGAGCAGTACTTC.